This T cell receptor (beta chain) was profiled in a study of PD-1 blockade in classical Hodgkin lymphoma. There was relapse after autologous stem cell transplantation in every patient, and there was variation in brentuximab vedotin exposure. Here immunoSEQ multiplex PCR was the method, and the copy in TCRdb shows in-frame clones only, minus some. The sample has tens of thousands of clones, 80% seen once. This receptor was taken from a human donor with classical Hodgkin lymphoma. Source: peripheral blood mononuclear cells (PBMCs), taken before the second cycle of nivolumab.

CDR3 sequence (DNA): TGTGCCAGCAGTTACTCGGAGACAGGGAGTGTATATGGCTACACCTTC. This encodes CASSYSETGSVYGYTF. The V call is TRBV6-5, the J call TRBJ1-2; 7 bases fit TRBD1. With V trimmed by 0 bases and J by 5 bases, 9 bases remained unmatched. This CDR3 spans 16 amino acids. Germline CDR1 and CDR2: MNHEY and SVGAGI.